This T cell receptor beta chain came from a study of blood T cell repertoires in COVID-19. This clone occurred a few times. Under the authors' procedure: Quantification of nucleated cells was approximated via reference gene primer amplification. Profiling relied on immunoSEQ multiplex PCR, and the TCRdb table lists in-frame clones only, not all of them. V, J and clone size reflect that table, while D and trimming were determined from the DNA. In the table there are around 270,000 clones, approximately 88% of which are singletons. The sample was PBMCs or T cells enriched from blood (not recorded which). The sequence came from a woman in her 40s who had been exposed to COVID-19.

DNA of the CDR3: TGTGCCAGCAGCCCCCCTTCTCTGTCCTCTGGGGCCAACGTCCTGACTTTC. It specifies CASSPPSLSSGANVLTF. V gene TRBV7-2 combines with J gene TRBJ2-6; no firm D call. V was clipped by 5 bases and J by 0 bases, with 14 bases between them. This CDR3 is built from 17 residues. Germline loops: CDR1 SGHTA, CDR2 FQGNSA.